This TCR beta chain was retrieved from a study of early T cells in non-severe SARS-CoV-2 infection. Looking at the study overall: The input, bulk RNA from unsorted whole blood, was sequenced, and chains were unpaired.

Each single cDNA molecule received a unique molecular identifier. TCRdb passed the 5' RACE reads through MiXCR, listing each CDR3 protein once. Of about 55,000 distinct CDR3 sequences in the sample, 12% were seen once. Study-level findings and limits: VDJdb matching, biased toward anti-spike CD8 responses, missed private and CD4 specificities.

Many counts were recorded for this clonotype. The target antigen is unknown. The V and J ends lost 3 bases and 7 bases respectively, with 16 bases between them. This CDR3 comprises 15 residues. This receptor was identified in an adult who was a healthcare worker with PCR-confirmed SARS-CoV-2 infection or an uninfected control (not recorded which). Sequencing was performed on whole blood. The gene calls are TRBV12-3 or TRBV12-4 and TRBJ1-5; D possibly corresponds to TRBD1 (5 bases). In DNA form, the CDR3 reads TGTGCCAGCAGTTTTCGATGGGGGAGGTACCAGCCCCAGCATTTT. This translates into CASSFRWGRYQPQHF.